These T cell receptor beta chains were read from a single sample in a study of blood T cells in healthy people across ages. TCRdb used MiXCR to reprocess the 5' RACE reads, holding one entry per CDR3 protein. The table lists fewer than 900,000 distinct CDR3 sequences, over 45% of them singletons. The specimen was blood. These receptor sequences come from a woman aged 55-75 years in good health. The CDR3 runs from the conserved cysteine through the conserved F or W. D genes are given only for firm matches. Some rows have no size entry. The others give once, few or many, or a class for an expanded clone.

TRBJ2-7 | - | TRBV11-2 | - | TGTGCCAGCAGCTTACCTCGTTCCCCCAATGAGCAGTACTTC | CASSLPRSPNEQYF
TRBJ2-7 | few | TRBV20-1 | - | TGCAGTGCTAGTTGGCCAGGGCCGAACGAGCAGTACTTC | CSASWPGPNEQYF
TRBJ2-7 | few | TRBV20-1 | - | TGCAGTGCTAGAGACTCCACCTACGAGCAGTACTTC | CSARDSTYEQYF
TRBJ1-6 | - | TRBV4-3 | TRBD1 | TGCGCCAGCAGCCAAGACCGGGACAGTAATTCACCCCTCCACTTT | CASSQDRDSNSPLHF
TRBJ2-7 | - | TRBV9 | TRBD2 | TGTGCCAGCAGCGTTTACGGCGGGAGGGTGTGCGAGCAGTACTTC | CASSVYGGRVCEQYF
TRBJ1-5 | - | TRBV20-1 | - | TGCAGTGCTAGTAGGGACCAGGGCGATCAGCCCCAGCATTTT | CSASRDQGDQPQHF
TRBJ2-7 | - | TRBV6-5 | TRBD2 | TGTGCCAGCAGTTACTCTGCGGGAGGGCCCTACGAGCAGTACTTC | CASSYSAGGPYEQYF
TRBJ2-5 | - | TRBV27 | - | TGTGCCAGCAGTCCCCCGGGTCTGGGGACCCAGTACTTC | CASSPPGLGTQYF
TRBJ2-7 | once | TRBV20-1 | - | TGCAGTGCTAGCGGTGACTCCCGAAGGCGCGAGCAGTACTTC | CSASGDSRRREQYF
TRBJ2-5 | - | TRBV10-3 | - | TGTGCCATCAAGCGTGGAGGGCCGGGATACCAAGAGACCCAGTACTTC | CAIKRGGPGYQETQYF
TRBJ2-3 | - | TRBV7-3 | TRBD2 | TGTGCCAGCAGCTTCGACCGGACTAGCGCAGATACGCAGTATTTT | CASSFDRTSADTQYF
TRBJ2-1 | - | TRBV4-1 | TRBD2 | TGCGCCAGCAGCCCCCGACTAGCGGGAGGGAGGTTGGACAGTGAGCAGTTCTTC | CASSPRLAGGRLDSEQFF
TRBJ1-5 | - | TRBV2 | TRBD1 | TGTGCCAGCAGTGATGGGACAGGGGTCAATCAGCCCCAGCATTTT | CASSDGTGVNQPQHF
TRBJ2-7 | - | TRBV20-1 | TRBD2 | TGCAGTGCTAGAGGTTACGGCGGGAGACTACACGAGCAGTACTTC | CSARGYGGRLHEQYF
TRBJ1-1 | - | TRBV7-2 | TRBD1 | TGTGCCAGCAGTCGAGGACAGGCGGAATTAGGTGAAGCTTTCTTT | CASSRGQAELGEAFF
TRBJ2-1 | few | TRBV11-2 | - | TGTGCCAGCAGCTCGACCGGCCGGAGAGTCTCCTACAATGAGCAGTTCTTC | CASSSTGRRVSYNEQFF
TRBJ2-1 | - | TRBV20-1 | - | TGCAGTGCAATGGGTGGTCCTAACGTCATCAATGAGCAGTTCTTC | CSAMGGPNVINEQFF
TRBJ2-1 | - | TRBV7-3 | - | TGTGCCAGCAGCTTACAAGGGGACAATGAGCAGTTCTTC | CASSLQGDNEQFF
TRBJ2-1 | - | TRBV5-1 | - | TGCGCCAGCAGCTTGGCACTAGCTGATGAGCAGTTCTTC | CASSLALADEQFF
TRBJ1-6 | once | TRBV20-1 | - | TGCAGTGCTTCCGGGGGGCTGTATAATTCACCCCTCCACTTT | CSASGGLYNSPLHF
TRBJ2-1 | once | TRBV20-1 | TRBD2 | TGCAGTGCTAGCCCCTCCGGGCTAGCGGGGGACAATGAGCAGTTCTTC | CSASPSGLAGDNEQFF
TRBJ1-5 | - | TRBV10-3 | - | TGTGCCTCAGGACCCTATAGCAATCAGCCCCAGCATTTT | CASGPYSNQPQHF
TRBJ2-7 | - | TRBV5-1 | TRBD2 | TGCGCCAGCACCCTAGCGGGCTTCTACAATGAGCAGTACTTC | CASTLAGFYNEQYF
TRBJ2-1 | - | TRBV9 | TRBD2 | TGTGCCAGCAGCGTAGTGGGAGCGGGAGGATCAAATGAGCAGTTCTTC | CASSVVGAGGSNEQFF
TRBJ2-1 | few | TRBV5-1 | TRBD2 | TGCGCCAGCAGCGTAACTAGCGGGAGATCGGTCAATGAGCAGTTCTTC | CASSVTSGRSVNEQFF
TRBJ2-5 | many | TRBV7-2 | - | TGTGCCAGCAGCTTAAGGGGTCGGCAAGAGACCCAGTACTTC | CASSLRGRQETQYF
TRBJ1-5 | few | TRBV15 | - | TGTGCCACCAGCAGAGAACGAGCAAATCAGCCCCAGCATTTT | CATSRERANQPQHF
TRBJ1-1 | - | TRBV2 | - | TGTGCCAGCAGTGGAACTAACACTGAAGCTTTCTTT | CASSGTNTEAFF
TRBJ1-1 | - | TRBV6-2/TRBV6-3 | - | TGTGCCAGCAGTTACTCACAGGGAATTGACACTGAAGCTTTCTTT | CASSYSQGIDTEAFF
TRBJ1-4 | - | TRBV20-1 | - | TGCAGTGCTCCCGACTCAGCCGACAATAATGAAAAACTGTTTTTT | CSAPDSADNNEKLFF
TRBJ1-6 | many | TRBV28 | - | TGTGCCAGCAGCCCCGGGGCGTTACCCCTCCACTTT | CASSPGALPLHF
TRBJ1-2 | - | TRBV12-3/TRBV12-4 | - | TGTGCCAGCAGTTTATACGGGGGTGGCTACACCTTC | CASSLYGGGYTF
TRBJ2-5 | - | TRBV12-3/TRBV12-4 | - | TGTGCCAGCAGTCCAGGGGGGATACAGGAGACCCAGTACTTC | CASSPGGIQETQYF
TRBJ2-1 | few | TRBV20-1 | TRBD2 | TGCAGTGCTAGAAGGGCTAGCGGGACCAATGAGCAGTTCTTC | CSARRASGTNEQFF
TRBJ1-5 | few | TRBV27 | TRBD1 | TGTGCCAGCAGTCCCACAGGGGGGCAGCCCCAGCATTTT | CASSPTGGQPQHF
TRBJ2-7 | few | TRBV4-2 | TRBD2 | TGTGCCAGCAGCCGATCACTAGCGGGATTCAACGAGCAGTACTTC | CASSRSLAGFNEQYF
TRBJ2-7 | - | TRBV27 | - | TGTGCCAGCAGTTTAGCGCCAGGCGAGCAGTACTTC | CASSLAPGEQYF
TRBJ2-7 | - | TRBV20-1 | - | TGCAGTGCTAGAGAATCTGGGAGCAAATCTCGAATCTACGAGCAGTACTTC | CSARESGSKSRIYEQYF
TRBJ2-1 | few | TRBV7-2 | TRBD2 | TGTGCCAGCAGCTTAGGCATAGCGGGGTATGAGCAGTTCTTC | CASSLGIAGYEQFF
TRBJ2-7 | few | TRBV4-1 | - | TGCGCCAGCAGCCAAGTGGTCATTCCCTACGAGCAGTACTTC | CASSQVVIPYEQYF